One T cell receptor beta chain is described in this entry. No antigen is known for it. No base quality values were provided; no much bigger clone lies one nucleotide off. This entry comes from a study of shared clonotypes between healthy human individuals (dated by TCRdb to about 2020). About the full investigation: A couple of women and three men aged 18 to 49 years were included in the cohort. Per donor, three plates each were used for CD4 naive and CD4 memory, two for CD8 naive, and one for CD8 memory. Each donor's leukapheresis produced roughly between roughly 0.85 and 9.5 billion PBMCs. Different laboratories and diverse techniques were used to prepare libraries and sequence TCR repertoires, to increase sequencing depth and limit assay-specific biases. To estimate repertoire size and how much clonotypes are shared between individuals, the study performed deep sequencing of blood TCR repertoires from five healthy adults.

Broad study findings and their caveats: Even with the large sequencing depth, rarefaction of the sorted-subset datasets indicated that sequencing was incomplete. Only blood was sampled, and tissue TCR repertoires likely differ from those in blood. Higher generation probabilities were observed for clonotypes shared by all four sorted-subset donors than for non-shared clonotypes. Naive subsets generally had larger estimated clonotype richness than memory subsets. Pairwise subsampling indicated that sequencing depth was expected to affect the degree of clonotype sharing among donors. When a few donors were compared, the shared fraction of clonotypes was 5% to 6.5% for naive CD4, more than 3% for naive CD8, roughly 2.3% for memory CD4, and 0.35% to 0.4% for memory CD8. Because the study included a small number of donors, the genetic and exposure-history diversity represented was limited.

CD8 naive samples were CD45RO-negative cells positively selected for CCR7, giving a CD45RA+CCR7+ population that excluded TemRA cells. Healthy HIV-negative adults with no recently reported acute infections or vaccinations were included as donors. Every donor was a Caucasian adult residing in Nashville, Tennessee, USA. Blood was collected by leukapheresis, and PBMCs were isolated by Ficoll-Histopaque density gradient centrifugation and then cryopreserved in liquid nitrogen vapor phase. Purity and quantity of every magnetically sorted T cell population were checked by analytical flow cytometry. Each sorted fraction had its genomic DNA isolated and then quantified by UV absorbance on a Nanodrop 2000c. The CDR3 has 15 amino acids, counting the end cysteine and phenylalanine. Only the CDR3 portion is preserved as DNA: 45 bases, with reading frame beginning at the first base. According to the germline V gene, CDR1 reads MDHEN and CDR2 reads SYDVKM. V gives up 1 base and J gives up 2 bases, and the segment between their germline ends measures 12 bases.

Using the deep immunoSEQ assay, multiplex PCR amplified TCR CDR3 regions from genomic DNA. Extracted genomic DNA from each cell subset was spread evenly across all wells of several immunoSEQ 96-well plates, with each plate serving as a replicate. For sorted subsets, each replicate PCR was loaded with 150 to 250 ng genomic DNA, equivalent to about 30,000 T cell genomes. The purified libraries were quantified using a Qubit 3.0 fluorometer, sized with a Bioanalyzer 2100, and then quantified again using the KAPA Library Quantification kit. Every immunoSEQ 96-well plate was sequenced on a separate single-read 150-cycle Illumina NextSeq 550 flow cell. As for the authors' bioinformatics: The immunoSEQ output contained only junctional sequences without quality scores, so filtering could not match that applied to full-length reads. To assign V/J genes and CDR3, sequences were annotated using PyIR, a Python wrapper for IgBLAST v1.9, with IMGT germline references. Reads with weak V/J assignments (E-value above 1e-6), missing CDR3, stop codons, out-of-frame junctions, or ambiguous translated residues were removed. V3J clonotypes were defined as sequences sharing the same inferred V gene, J gene, and CDR3 amino acid sequence. Percentage overlap between repertoires was calculated by dividing the number of shared unique clonotypes by the size of the smaller repertoire. RTK rarefaction, the Chao1 estimator, and Recon v2.1 estimates of unobserved clonotypes were used to assess repertoire richness. Generation probabilities for all TCRbeta clonotypes obtained by the gDNA method from several donors were computed using OLGA. Drawn from immuneACCESS, this table holds only the in-frame rearrangements with V and J called that TCRdb kept. Clones are partly lost; checked studies trace under half to an unresolved V gene and leave the rest unexplained. V, J and clone size reflect that table, while D and trimming were determined from the DNA. The sample yields roughly 550,000 clones; roughly 95% were counted once. The ten top clones hold 0.085% to 0.11% of the sample.

The sequence came from a woman in her 30s in good health. The receptor chain draws on TRBV28 and TRBJ2-7, with TRBD2 tentatively as D gene (6 bases match). What was sequenced was naive CD8+ T cells sorted from blood. In light of the paper, this sample's cell subset or site label describes: CD45RA+CCR7+. The nucleotide sequence reads as follows: TGTGCCAGCAGTTTATTAACTAGCAAAACCTACGAGCAGTACTTC. Its product reads: CASSLLTSKTYEQYF.